A single sample gave rise to the 21 T cell receptor beta chains below, sequenced in a study of cytomegalovirus exposure and HLA in healthy donors. Profiling relied on immunoSEQ multiplex PCR, and the TCRdb table lists in-frame clones only, not all of them. The repertoire has about 220,000 clones, about 90% of them found once; the top ten carry 0.8% to 1.2%. Sequenced sample: PBMCs. These receptors were obtained from a young woman in good health and CMV-seronegative.

This chain links TRBV28 with TRBJ1-6; no clear D. V lost 4 bases, J lost 0 bases, and 7 bases lay in between. This CDR3 is 15 amino acids long. CDR1 MDHEN and CDR2 SYDVKM come from the germline V gene. The CDR3 DNA is TGTGCCAGCAGTTCACGGGGCTCCTATAATTCACCCCTCCACTTT. Its protein is CASSSRGSYNSPLHF.

The chain has TRBV30 and TRBJ1-6; TRBD1 aligns across 8 bases. Germline CDR1 GTSNPN, CDR2 SVGIG (reference sequence). The V segment lost 2 bases and the J segment 3 bases; nucleotides outside the gene matches: 3. The CDR3 loop spans 15 amino acids. The CDR3 loop is CAWSRGQGYNSPLHF. The CDR3 DNA is TGTGCCTGGAGTCGCGGACAGGGCTATAATTCACCCCTCCACTTT. Variable domain in full (rest from reference TRBV30 and TRBJ1-6): SQTIHQWPATLVQPVGSPLSLECTVEGTSNPNLYWYRQAAGRGLQLLFYSVGIGQISSEVPQNLSASRPQDRQFILSSKKLLLSDSGFYLCAWSRGQGYNSPLHFGNGTRLTVT.

This clone came up a few times. The chain couples TRBV6-1 to TRBJ2-7; the match to TRBD2 covers 8 bases. V trimming: 6 bases; J trimming: 13 bases; junction bases outside the gene matches: 14. From germline, CDR1 is MNHNS and CDR2 SASEGT. The CDR3 sequence is 13 residues long. The CDR3 region is CASRDPLADRSYF. CDR3 DNA: TGTGCCAGCAGGGACCCACTAGCGGATCGCTCCTACTTC.

The V and J genes are TRBV19 and TRBJ2-1; 8 bases agree with TRBD2. The V gene end was trimmed by 8 bases and the J gene end by 6 bases; junction bases not matched to a gene: 21. Germline V gene data show CDR1 as LNHDA and CDR2 as SQIVND (reference sequence). The CDR3 spans 18 residues. The CDR3 loop reads CASPNIPTLRGDRNEQFF. The CDR3 DNA reads TGTGCCAGTCCGAATATACCCACCTTGCGGGGGGACCGCAATGAGCAGTTCTTC.

The chain has TRBV30 and TRBJ2-3, with 12 bases fitting TRBD2. V shed 4 bases, J shed 9 bases, and the junction held 5 bases outside the gene matches. This CDR3 contains 13 residues. CDR1 and CDR2 (germline): GTSNPN, SVGIG (reference sequence). The CDR3: CAWMASGRATQYF. CDR3 coding DNA: TGTGCCTGGATGGCTAGCGGGAGGGCCACGCAGTATTTT.

The V call is TRBV15, the J call TRBJ2-4, with 9 bases lining up with TRBD1. The germline gives CDR1 LNHNV, CDR2 YYDKDF (reference sequence). The CDR3 runs to 15 residues. V shed 0 bases, J shed 5 bases, and the junction held 2 bases outside the gene matches. CDR3: CATSREQGAQNIQYF. The CDR3 bases are TGTGCCACCAGCAGAGAACAGGGGGCACAAAACATTCAGTACTTC.

The genes are TRBV6-5 and TRBJ2-4, with 8 positions matching TRBD1. Germline lookup yields CDR1 MNHEY and CDR2 SVGAGI. The J segment lost 1 base and the V segment lost 6 bases, leaving 5 bases of the junction unmatched. The CDR3 runs 15 residues. The CDR3 sequence: CASSSRQGAKNIQYF. The CDR3 bases are TGTGCCAGCAGCTCGAGACAGGGGGCCAAAAACATTCAGTACTTC.

J is TRBJ2-2 and V is TRBV19, with 7 bases lining up with TRBD1. V lost 3 bases, J lost 1 base, and 8 bases stayed unmatched. Germline-derived CDR1 and CDR2 are LNHDA and SQIVND (reference sequence). The CDR3 extends over 17 amino acids. The CDR3 loop reads CASSITGQGVNTGELFF. CDR3 nucleotide sequence: TGTGCCAGTAGTATTACAGGGCAGGGGGTGAACACCGGGGAGCTGTTTTTT. The full variable domain, its missing parts supplied by reference TRBV19 and TRBJ2-2, is DGGITQSPKYLFRKEGQNVTLSCEQNLNHDAMYWYRQDPGQGLRLIYYSQIVNDFQKGDIAEGYSVSREKKESFPLTVTSAQKNPTAFYLCASSITGQGVNTGELFFGEGSRLTVL.

V gene TRBV30 combines with J gene TRBJ1-5; TRBD1 is a possible D gene (6 bases). The germline V and J ends were trimmed by 3 bases and 3 bases, with 9 bases remaining between them. Germline lookup yields CDR1 GTSNPN and CDR2 SVGIG (reference sequence). The CDR3 covers 13 residues. CDR3 region: CAWRGHVNQPQHF. The CDR3, as DNA: TGTGCCTGGAGGGGACACGTCAATCAGCCCCAGCATTTT.

This chain links TRBV11-2 with TRBJ1-4; 10 nucleotides align to TRBD1. V gave up 7 bases and J gave up 4 bases; unmatched junction bases: 6. Germline V gene data show CDR1 as SGHAT and CDR2 as FQNNGV. The CDR3 length is 15 residues. The CDR3 loop reads CASMGQGSRNEKLFF. In nucleotides, the CDR3 is TGTGCCAGCATGGGACAGGGGTCGCGTAATGAAAAACTGTTTTTT.

V usage is TRBV7-2 and J usage is TRBJ1-5, with D hard to call. The length of the CDR3 is 13 residues. Trimming left V 6 bases short and J 2 bases short, with 8 bases between. Germline V gene sequence: CDR1 SGHTA, CDR2 FQGNSA. The chain's CDR3 is CASSEVGNQPQHF. The CDR3 coding sequence is TGTGCCAGCAGTGAAGTAGGCAATCAGCCCCAGCATTTT.

The rearrangement links TRBV10-1 to TRBJ2-2; D possibly corresponds to TRBD2 (5 bases). Trimming cost V 7 bases and J 5 bases, with 11 bases left between them. The germline V gene encodes CDR1 WNHNN and CDR2 SYGVQD (reference sequence). The CDR3 is made up of 13 amino acids. The CDR3 spells CASMVTGTGELFF. CDR3 coding DNA: TGCGCCAGCATGGTGACGGGGACCGGGGAGCTGTTTTTT.

This clone was observed a single time. The chain recombines TRBV7-9 with TRBJ1-2; 7 nucleotides line up with TRBD1. The germline V gene has CDR1 SEHNR and CDR2 FQNEAQ (reference sequence). The CDR3 extends over 15 amino acids. The V and J ends lost 5 bases and 4 bases, in that order; junction bases with no gene match: 10. CDR3 loop: CASSAMNRGTYGYTF. In DNA form, the CDR3 reads TGTGCCAGCAGCGCCATGAACAGGGGAACCTATGGCTACACCTTC. The full variable domain, in which reference TRBV7-9 and TRBJ1-2 provide the parts outside the CDR3, is DTGVSQNPRHKITKRGQNVTFRCDPISEHNRLYWYRQTLGQGPEFLTYFQNEAQLEKSRLLSDRFSAERPKGSFSTLEIQRTEQGDSAMYLCASSAMNRGTYGYTFGSGTRLTVV.

The chain links TRBV4-1 to TRBJ2-1, with 7 bases identical to TRBD1. The CDR3 spans 16 residues. Germline CDR1 reads MGHRA; CDR2 reads YSYEKL. The ends lost 0 bases at V and 0 bases at J; junction bases unmatched: 2. In DNA form, the CDR3 reads TGCGCCAGCAGCCAAGAAGACAGGGCCTCCTACAATGAGCAGTTCTTC. Its translation: CASSQEDRASYNEQFF.

V is TRBV5-1 and J is TRBJ2-7; D may be TRBD2 (6 bases). The V gene lost 5 bases and the J gene lost 3 bases, with 15 bases spanning the gap. CDR1 and CDR2 (germline): SGHRS, YFSETQ. The length of the CDR3 is 14 residues. DNA for the CDR3: TGCGCCAGCAGTACGCGACTAGGGGACTACGAGCAGTACTTC. Amino acid sequence: CASSTRLGDYEQYF.

V and J are TRBV5-8 and TRBJ2-6; D gene unclear. The CDR3 spans 13 residues. V gave up 8 bases and J gave up 2 bases, with 8 bases separating them. Germline V gene data show CDR1 as SGHTS and CDR2 as YDEGEE. CDR3 coding DNA: TGTGCCAGACGACGGGCTGGGGCCAACGTCCTGACTTTC. Its protein is CARRRAGANVLTF.

This clone came up a few times. The genes are TRBV2 and TRBJ2-2, with a weak D call TRBD1 (6 bases). Germline CDR1 and CDR2: SNHLY and FYNNEI. The CDR3 is made up of 12 amino acids. Trimming took off 5 bases at V and 9 bases at J, with 10 bases between the two ends. Here the CDR3 reads CASSPQGWELFF. The CDR3 bases are TGTGCCAGCAGTCCACAGGGATGGGAGCTGTTTTTT.

This chain links TRBV19 with TRBJ2-1; 8 nucleotides agree with TRBD2. CDR1 is LNHDA and CDR2 is SQIVND in the germline V gene (reference sequence). With V trimmed by 8 bases and J by 10 bases, 13 bases remained unmatched. This CDR3 spans 14 amino acids. The CDR3 DNA reads TGTGCCAGTCCCTCCAAGGGGACTAGGGACGAGCAGTTCTTC. This codes for CASPSKGTRDEQFF.

The genes are TRBV5-1 and TRBJ2-3; maybe TRBD1 (5 bases). Trimming cost V 0 bases and J 4 bases, with 9 bases left between them. Germline CDR1 SGHRS, CDR2 YFSETQ. CDR3 length: 14 residues. CDR3 in DNA: TGCGCCAGCAGCTTGGAGGGGTTCCCAGATACGCAGTATTTT. Translation gives CASSLEGFPDTQYF.

CDR3 protein: CAISDGQGVQPQHF. For the CDR3, the DNA is TGTGCCATCAGCGACGGTCAGGGTGTTCAGCCCCAGCATTTT. The chain has TRBV10-3 and TRBJ1-5, with D perhaps TRBD1 (5 bases). The germline CDR1 and CDR2 sequences are ENHRY and SYGVKD. The CDR3 is made up of 14 amino acids. Trimming removed 6 bases at V and 6 bases at J, with 15 bases between.

The V gene is TRBV11-2, the J gene TRBJ2-1; TRBD1 aligns across 9 bases. The germline V gene has CDR1 SGHAT and CDR2 FQNNGV. J gave up 8 bases and V 7 bases, and 6 bases lay outside the gene matches. The CDR3 consists of 13 residues. CDR3 bases: TGTGCCAGCAAGATAACAGGGGGCGATGAGCAGTTCTTC. Translation: CASKITGGDEQFF. Full variable domain (outside the CDR3, taken from reference TRBV11-2 and TRBJ2-1): EAGVAQSPRYKIIEKRQSVAFWCNPISGHATLYWYQQILGQGPKLLIQFQNNGVVDDSQLPKDRFSAERLKGVDSTLKIQPAKLEDSAVYLCASKITGGDEQFFGPGTRLTVL.